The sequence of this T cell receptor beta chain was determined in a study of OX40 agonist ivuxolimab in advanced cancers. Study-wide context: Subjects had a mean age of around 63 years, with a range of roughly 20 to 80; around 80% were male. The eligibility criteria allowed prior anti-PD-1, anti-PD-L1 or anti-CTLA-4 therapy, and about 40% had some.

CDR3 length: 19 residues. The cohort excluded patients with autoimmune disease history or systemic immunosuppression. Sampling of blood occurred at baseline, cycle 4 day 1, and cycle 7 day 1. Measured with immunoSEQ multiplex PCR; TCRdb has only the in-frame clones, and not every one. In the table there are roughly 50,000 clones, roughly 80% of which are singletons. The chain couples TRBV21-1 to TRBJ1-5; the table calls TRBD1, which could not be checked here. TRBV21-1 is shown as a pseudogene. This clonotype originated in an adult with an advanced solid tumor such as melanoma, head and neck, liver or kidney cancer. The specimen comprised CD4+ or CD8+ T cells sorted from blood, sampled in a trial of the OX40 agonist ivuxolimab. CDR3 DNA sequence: TGTGCCAGCAGCACACCCCTCCCTCGGGGACAGGGGACGAATCAGCCCCAGCATTTT. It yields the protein CASSTPLPRGQGTNQPQHF.